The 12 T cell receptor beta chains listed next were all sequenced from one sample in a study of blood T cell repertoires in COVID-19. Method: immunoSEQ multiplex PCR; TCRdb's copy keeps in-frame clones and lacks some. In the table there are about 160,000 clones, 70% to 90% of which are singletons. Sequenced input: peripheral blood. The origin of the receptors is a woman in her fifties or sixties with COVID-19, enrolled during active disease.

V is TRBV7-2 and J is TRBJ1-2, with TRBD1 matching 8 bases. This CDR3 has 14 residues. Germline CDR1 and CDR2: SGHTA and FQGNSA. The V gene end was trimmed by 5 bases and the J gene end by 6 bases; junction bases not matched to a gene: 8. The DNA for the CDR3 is TGTGCCAGCAGCCAGGGGGCGGCAGGGAATGGCTACACCTTC. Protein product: CASSQGAAGNGYTF.

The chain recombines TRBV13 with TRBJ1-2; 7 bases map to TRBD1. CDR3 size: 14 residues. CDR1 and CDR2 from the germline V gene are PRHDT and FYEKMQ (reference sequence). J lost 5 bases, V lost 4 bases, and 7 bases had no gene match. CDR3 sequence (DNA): TGTGCCAGCAGCTCCGGGACAGAGTATTATGGCTACACCTTC. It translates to CASSSGTEYYGYTF.

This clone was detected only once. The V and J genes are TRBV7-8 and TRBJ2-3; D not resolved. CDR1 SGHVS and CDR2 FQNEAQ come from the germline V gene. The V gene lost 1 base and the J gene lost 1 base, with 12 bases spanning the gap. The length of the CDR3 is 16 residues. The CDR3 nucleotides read TGTGCCAGCAGCTTAGTCAAGCCCTCTGGCACAGATACGCAGTATTTT. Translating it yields CASSLVKPSGTDTQYF.

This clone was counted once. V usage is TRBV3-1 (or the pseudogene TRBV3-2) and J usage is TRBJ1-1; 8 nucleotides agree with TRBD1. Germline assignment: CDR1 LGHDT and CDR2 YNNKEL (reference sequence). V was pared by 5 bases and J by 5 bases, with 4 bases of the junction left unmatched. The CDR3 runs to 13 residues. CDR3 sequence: CASSLTGGTEAFF. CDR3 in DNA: TGTGCCAGCAGCTTAACAGGGGGAACTGAAGCTTTCTTT.

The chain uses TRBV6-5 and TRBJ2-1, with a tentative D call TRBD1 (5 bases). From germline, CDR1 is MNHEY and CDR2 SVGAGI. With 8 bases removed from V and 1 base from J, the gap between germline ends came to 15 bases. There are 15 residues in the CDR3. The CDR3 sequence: CASQTAPGSYNEQFF. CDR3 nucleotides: TGTGCCAGCCAGACAGCACCCGGGTCCTACAATGAGCAGTTCTTC.

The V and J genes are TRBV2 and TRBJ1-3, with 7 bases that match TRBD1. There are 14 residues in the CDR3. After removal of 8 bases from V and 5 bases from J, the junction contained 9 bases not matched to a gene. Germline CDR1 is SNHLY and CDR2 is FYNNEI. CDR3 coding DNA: TGTGCCAGCGGCGACAGGGTTGGAAGAAACACCATATATTTT. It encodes CASGDRVGRNTIYF.

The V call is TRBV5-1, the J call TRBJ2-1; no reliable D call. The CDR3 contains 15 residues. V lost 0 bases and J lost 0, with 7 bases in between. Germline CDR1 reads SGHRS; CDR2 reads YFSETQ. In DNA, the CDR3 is TGCGCCAGCAGCTTGGAACACCGCTCCTACAATGAGCAGTTCTTC. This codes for CASSLEHRSYNEQFF.

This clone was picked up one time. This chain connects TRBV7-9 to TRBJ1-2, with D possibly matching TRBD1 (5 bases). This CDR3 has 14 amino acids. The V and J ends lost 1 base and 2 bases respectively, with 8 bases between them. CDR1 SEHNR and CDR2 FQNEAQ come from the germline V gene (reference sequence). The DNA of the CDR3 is TGTGCCAGCAGCTTAGAGGCAGGGAACTATGGCTACACCTTC. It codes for CASSLEAGNYGYTF.

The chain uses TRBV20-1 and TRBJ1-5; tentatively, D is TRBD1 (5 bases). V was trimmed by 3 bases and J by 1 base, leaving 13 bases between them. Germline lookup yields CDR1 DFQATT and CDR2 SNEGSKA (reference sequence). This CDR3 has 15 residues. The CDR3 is CSASSGYMSNQPQHF. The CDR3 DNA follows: TGCAGTGCTAGTTCAGGGTACATGAGCAATCAGCCCCAGCATTTT.

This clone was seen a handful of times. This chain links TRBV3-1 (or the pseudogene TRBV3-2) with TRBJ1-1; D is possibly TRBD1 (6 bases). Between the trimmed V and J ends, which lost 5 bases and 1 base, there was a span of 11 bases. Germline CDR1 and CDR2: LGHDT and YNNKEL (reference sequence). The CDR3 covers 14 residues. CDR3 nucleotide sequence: TGTGCCAGCAGCGAGATACAGGGGAACACTGAAGCTTTCTTT. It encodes CASSEIQGNTEAFF.

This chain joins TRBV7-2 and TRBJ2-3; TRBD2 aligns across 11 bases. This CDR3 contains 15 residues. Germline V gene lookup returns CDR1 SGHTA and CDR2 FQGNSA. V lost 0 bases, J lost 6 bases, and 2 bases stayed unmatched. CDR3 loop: CASSLAGLAVDTQYF. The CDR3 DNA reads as TGTGCCAGCAGCTTAGCGGGACTAGCGGTTGATACGCAGTATTTT.

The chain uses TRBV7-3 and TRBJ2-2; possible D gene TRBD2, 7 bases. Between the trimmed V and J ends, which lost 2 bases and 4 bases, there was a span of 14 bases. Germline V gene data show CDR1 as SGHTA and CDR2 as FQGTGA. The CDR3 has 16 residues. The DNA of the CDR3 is TGTGCCAGCAGCTTAGAACGGGGGGCTTCCACCGGGGAGCTGTTTTTT. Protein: CASSLERGASTGELFF. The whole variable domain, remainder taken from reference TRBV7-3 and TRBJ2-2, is GAGVSQTPSNKVTEKGKYVELRCDPISGHTALYWYRQSLGQGPEFLIYFQGTGAADDSGLPNDRFFAVRPEGSVSTLKIQRTERGDSAVYLCASSLERGASTGELFFGEGSRLTVL.